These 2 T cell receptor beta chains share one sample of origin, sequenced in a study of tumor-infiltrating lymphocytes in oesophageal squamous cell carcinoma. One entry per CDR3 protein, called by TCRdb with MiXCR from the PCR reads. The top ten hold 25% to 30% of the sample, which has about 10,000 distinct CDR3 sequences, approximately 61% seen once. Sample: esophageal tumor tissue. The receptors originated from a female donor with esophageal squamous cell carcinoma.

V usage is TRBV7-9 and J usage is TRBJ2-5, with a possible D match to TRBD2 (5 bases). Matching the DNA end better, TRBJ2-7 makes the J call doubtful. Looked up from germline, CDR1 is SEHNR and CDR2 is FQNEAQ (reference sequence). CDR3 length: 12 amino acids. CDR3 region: CASSLSGIEQYF. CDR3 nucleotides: TGTGCCAGCAGCTTATCCGGGATCGAGCAGTACTTC.

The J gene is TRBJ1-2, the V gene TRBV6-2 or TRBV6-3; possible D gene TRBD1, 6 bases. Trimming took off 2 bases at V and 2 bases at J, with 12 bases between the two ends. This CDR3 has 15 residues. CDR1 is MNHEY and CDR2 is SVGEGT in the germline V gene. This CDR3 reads CASSYGQGRNYGYTF. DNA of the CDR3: TGTGCCAGCAGTTACGGGCAGGGGAGAAACTATGGCTACACCTTC.